The rows below give T cell receptor beta chains drawn from one sample of a study of response to subunit inactivated influenza vaccine. In TCRdb, the RT-PCR reads were re-called with MiXCR into one record per CDR3 protein. The sample contains about 570,000 distinct CDR3 sequences, 10% to 12% of which appear only once. These data are also associated with another study on T cells expressing NK-cell markers.

The sample in question was PBMCs from blood, obtained on the day of vaccination. These receptors all come from a man aged 45-65 years who received an inactivated influenza vaccine. Each CDR3 is given with its conserved first and last residue. The order of the fields is V gene, clone size, D gene, CDR3 length, J gene, CDR3 protein, CDR3 DNA. D genes are given only for firm matches. Some rows have no size entry. The others give once, few or many, or a class for an expanded clone.

>TRBV20-1|few|.|14|TRBJ2-1
CSASGTQYTDEQFF
TGCAGTGCTTCCGGGACCCAATACACCGATGAGCAGTTCTTC
>TRBV5-5|few|.|16|TRBJ1-5
CASSLSVGVSNQPQHF
TGTGCCAGCAGCTTATCAGTAGGGGTGAGCAATCAGCCCCAGCATTTT
>TRBV12-3/TRBV12-4|.|.|14|TRBJ2-3
CASGVGQRTDTQYF
TGTGCCAGCGGAGTGGGGCAGCGCACAGATACGCAGTATTTT
>TRBV6-5|few|.|15|TRBJ2-5
CASSYSRGVRETQYF
TGTGCCAGCAGTTACTCGCGGGGAGTGCGGGAGACCCAGTACTTC
>TRBV4-2|.|.|13|TRBJ1-1
CASSQATDTEAFF
TGTGCCAGCAGCCAAGCAACAGACACTGAAGCTTTCTTT
>TRBV20-1|few|TRBD1|14|TRBJ2-3
CSASGTGATDTQYF
TGCAGTGCTAGCGGGACAGGGGCGACAGATACGCAGTATTTT
>TRBV20-1|.|.|13|TRBJ2-1
CSAIGRSYNEQFF
TGCAGTGCTATCGGACGCTCCTACAATGAGCAGTTCTTC
>TRBV7-9|.|.|14|TRBJ1-2
CASSLNEGNYGYTF
TGTGCCAGCAGCTTAAACGAGGGGAACTATGGCTACACCTTC
>TRBV28|many|TRBD2|15|TRBJ2-1
CASSQGLAVYNEQFF
TGTGCCAGCAGTCAAGGACTAGCGGTTTACAATGAGCAGTTCTTC
>TRBV7-2|.|TRBD1|16|TRBJ2-1
CASRLRTGGMYNEQFF
TGTGCCAGCAGACTAAGGACAGGGGGAATGTACAATGAGCAGTTCTTC
>TRBV7-2|.|.|16|TRBJ2-1
CASSQEWRRPYNEQFF
TGTGCCAGCAGCCAGGAGTGGCGGCGCCCCTACAATGAGCAGTTCTTC
>TRBV11-2|.|.|11|TRBJ2-1
CASTLGLGQFF
TGTGCCAGCACCTTAGGTTTGGGGCAGTTCTTC
>TRBV5-6|few|TRBD2|16|TRBJ2-3
CASSLTAGGRTDTQYF
TGTGCCAGCAGCTTGACAGCGGGAGGGCGCACAGATACGCAGTATTTT
>TRBV4-3|few|TRBD1|15|TRBJ2-7
CASSQDWTGTYEQYF
TGCGCCAGCAGCCAAGATTGGACAGGTACCTACGAGCAGTACTTC
>TRBV7-2|.|.|12|TRBJ2-5
CASSSLQETQYF
TGTGCCAGCAGCTCCCTTCAGGAGACCCAGTACTTC
>TRBV10-3|.|TRBD1|17|TRBJ2-6
CAISEGTGRAGANVLTF
TGTGCCATCAGTGAGGGGACAGGCCGGGCTGGGGCCAACGTCCTGACTTTC
>TRBV20-1|.|TRBD2|14|TRBJ2-7
CSAGLAGGPREQYF
TGCAGTGCTGGACTAGCGGGAGGGCCGAGGGAGCAGTACTTC
>TRBV5-1|.|TRBD1|15|TRBJ2-7
CASSRGQVYTYEQYF
TGCGCCAGCAGCCGAGGACAGGTCTACACCTACGAGCAGTACTTC
>TRBV20-1|many|.|14|TRBJ2-1
CSARSGTTYNEQFF
TGCAGTGCCAGATCCGGGACCACCTACAATGAGCAGTTCTTC
>TRBV4-3|few|.|16|TRBJ2-1
CASSQSIQGSYNEQFF
TGCGCCAGCAGCCAGTCCATCCAGGGCTCCTACAATGAGCAGTTCTTC
>TRBV25-1|many|.|13|TRBJ2-2
CATWGSYTGELFF
TGTGCCACCTGGGGCAGCTACACCGGGGAGCTGTTTTTT
>TRBV20-1|few|.|11|TRBJ2-7
CSAVDGLEQYF
TGCAGTGCAGTGGATGGTCTCGAGCAGTACTTC
>TRBV5-1|.|.|13|TRBJ1-5
CASSIDPNQPQHF
TGCGCCAGCAGCATAGACCCGAATCAGCCCCAGCATTTT
>TRBV5-1|few|TRBD2|19|TRBJ2-5
CASSSLGLAGGLLGETQYF
TGCGCCAGCAGCTCTCTCGGACTAGCGGGGGGCCTGCTTGGGGAGACCCAGTACTTC
>TRBV18|.|TRBD2|14|TRBJ2-7
CASSPGGGTYEQYF
TGTGCCAGCTCACCCGGGGGAGGGACCTACGAGCAGTACTTC
>TRBV20-1|.|.|15|TRBJ1-2
CSAVISTGTVYGYTF
TGCAGTGCCGTAATTTCCACCGGGACTGTCTATGGCTACACCTTC
>TRBV29-1|.|.|14|TRBJ2-1
CSVGSGVDFNEQFF
TGCAGCGTTGGTTCGGGAGTTGATTTCAATGAGCAGTTCTTC
>TRBV14|.|.|16|TRBJ2-1
CASSTWGSRTLNEQFF
TGTGCCAGCAGCACCTGGGGGTCTCGAACTCTTAATGAGCAGTTCTTC
>TRBV5-1|few|.|13|TRBJ1-4
CASGDTTNEKLFF
TGCGCCAGCGGGGACACAACTAATGAAAAACTGTTTTTT